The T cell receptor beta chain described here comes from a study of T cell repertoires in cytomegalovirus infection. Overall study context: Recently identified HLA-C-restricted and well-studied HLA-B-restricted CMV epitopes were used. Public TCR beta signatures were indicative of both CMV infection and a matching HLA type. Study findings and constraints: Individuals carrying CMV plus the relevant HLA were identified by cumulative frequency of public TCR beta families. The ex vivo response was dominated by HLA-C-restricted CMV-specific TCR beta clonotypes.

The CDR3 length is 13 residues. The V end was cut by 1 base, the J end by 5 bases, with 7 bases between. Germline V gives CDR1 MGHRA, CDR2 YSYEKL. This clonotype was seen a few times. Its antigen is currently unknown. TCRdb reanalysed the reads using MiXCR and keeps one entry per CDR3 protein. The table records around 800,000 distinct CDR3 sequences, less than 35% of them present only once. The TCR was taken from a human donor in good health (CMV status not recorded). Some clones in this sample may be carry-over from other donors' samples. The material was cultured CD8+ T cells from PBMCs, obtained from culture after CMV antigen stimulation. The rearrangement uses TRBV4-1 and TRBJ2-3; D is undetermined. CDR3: CASSQVFKDTQYF. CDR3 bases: TGCGCCAGCAGCCAAGTGTTTAAAGATACGCAGTATTTT.